Listed here are 5 T cell receptor beta chains from one sample, sequenced in a study of regulatory T cells in long-lasting Graves disease. Time point reported: persistent/refractory GD, antithyroid drugs over 5 years with positive TRAb. There was RNA extracted from PBMCs, and the TCR library was made from it. Arm-PCR of CDR3 regions and iRepertoire HTBI primers were used to build TCR beta libraries. MiXCR, run by TCRdb on the multiplex PCR reads, gives a single entry per CDR3 protein. This sample has 400,000 to 500,000 distinct CDR3 sequences, with under 25% found just once. The sequenced sample was peripheral blood mononuclear cells (PBMCs), obtained when the disease was refractory, from a patient treated with antithyroid drugs. The receptor set was obtained from a female donor with Graves disease.

This clonotype was seen more than once but under ten times. The chain has TRBV29-1 and TRBJ2-5; TRBD2 agrees at 8 bases. CDR1 is SQVTM and CDR2 is ANQGSEA in the germline V gene. The CDR3 has 13 amino acids. V shed 4 bases, J shed 5 bases, and the junction held 6 bases outside the gene matches. The CDR3 coding sequence is TGCAGCGTTGCGGGGGGGCGCGGCGAGACCCAGTACTTC. Amino acids: CSVAGGRGETQYF.

This clonotype has just a few counts. The chain links TRBV12-3 or TRBV12-4 to TRBJ1-1; a possible D gene is TRBD1 (5 bases). This CDR3 has 15 amino acids. V was shortened by 2 bases and J by 6 bases, with 16 bases between the two germline ends. CDR3 residues: CASSLMAVGVPEAFF. The CDR3, as DNA: TGTGCCAGCAGTTTAATGGCAGTAGGGGTTCCTGAAGCTTTCTTT.

This clonotype was counted a few times. The chain recombines TRBV12-5 with TRBJ2-5; D gene uncertain. The V gene's germline CDR1 is LGHNT and CDR2 FRNRAP. CDR3 length equals 15 residues. V lost 1 base to trimming and J lost 2 bases, with 11 bases between them. DNA for the CDR3: TGTGCTAGTGGTTTGGGACTTGCGGCACAAGAGACCCAGTACTTC. This encodes CASGLGLAAQETQYF.

V and J are TRBV3-1 and TRBJ2-4, with TRBD1 identical over 12 bases. This CDR3 comprises 15 residues. Per the germline V gene, CDR1 is LGHDT and CDR2 is YNNKEL (reference sequence). Losses at the gene ends were 2 bases for V and 8 bases for J; bases not matched to a gene: 4. In nucleotides, the CDR3 is TGTGCCAGCAGCCAAACGGGACAGGGGGCATACATTCAGTACTTC. This codes for CASSQTGQGAYIQYF. Using reference TRBV3-1 and TRBJ2-4 for the parts outside the CDR3, the full variable domain is DTAVSQTPKYLVTQMGNDKSIKCEQNLGHDTMYWYKQDSKKFLKIMFSYNNKELIINETVPNRFSPKSPDKAHLNLHINSLELGDSAVYFCASSQTGQGAYIQYFGAGTRLSVL.

In its sample, this clonotype was seen many times. The chain employs TRBV28 and TRBJ2-6; D remains unclear. The CDR3 runs to 14 residues. Trimming shortened V by 2 bases and J by 1 base, and 3 bases separated the two germline ends. In germline, CDR1 is MDHEN, CDR2 SYDVKM. CDR3 sequence reads: CASSLHSGANVLTF. In DNA form, the CDR3 reads TGTGCCAGCAGTTTACATTCTGGGGCCAACGTCCTGACTTTC. Using reference TRBV28 and TRBJ2-6 for the parts outside the CDR3, the full variable domain is DVKVTQSSRYLVKRTGEKVFLECVQDMDHENMFWYRQDPGLGLRLIYFSYDVKMKEKGDIPEGYSVSREKKERFSLILESASTNQTSMYLCASSLHSGANVLTFGAGSRLTVL.